This T cell receptor beta chain was captured in a study of blood T cell repertoires in COVID-19. Study as a whole: Acute-phase and convalescent COVID-19 samples originated in the United States, Italy and Spain. T cells, B-cell-depleted T cells, or PBMCs provided the cDNA or gDNA that served as material.

There are 15 residues in the CDR3. Under the authors' procedure: Quantification of nucleated cells was approximated via reference gene primer amplification. Here immunoSEQ multiplex PCR was the method, and the copy in TCRdb shows in-frame clones only, minus some. V and J calls and clone size come straight from that table; D and trimming were deduced from the DNA. The data show 90,000 to 130,000 clones, 80% to 85% seen once. The sequenced sample consisted of peripheral blood. The chain couples TRBV12-2 to TRBJ2-7; the table calls TRBD2, which could not be checked here. TRBV12-2 is annotated as a pseudogene. This receptor was identified in a woman aged 70-85 years with acute or convalescent COVID-19. In DNA, the CDR3 is TGTGCAAGTCGCTCAGAACAGGTAGGAGGGAACGAGCAGTACTTC. Its translation is CASRSEQVGGNEQYF.